A single TCR beta chain is shown here with its context. Its recognized antigen is unknown. Nothing much larger sits one base from this clone, and base qualities are not available. The sample comes from a study of radiation and T cells in renal cell carcinoma (dated by TCRdb to the early 2020s). General notes on the study: The samples were drawn from a clinical trial, where primary renal cell carcinomas were treated with 15 Gy of stereotactic body radiation therapy and then removed by nephrectomy 4 weeks afterward. Across all 50 or so samples, around 4,000,000 unique CDR3 nucleotide sequences, encoding around 2.4 million unique CDR3 amino acid sequences, were identified. In total, 53 samples underwent TCR beta sequencing: about 25 tumors plus 27 peripheral blood samples. Study-level results and caveats: Top tumor clonotypes rose in blood from baseline to 2 weeks post-radiation, then contracted by 4 weeks, suggesting transient expansion of tumor-resident clones. Because pretreatment tumor biopsies were not available, the baseline intratumoral presence of clonotypes could not be determined. Dynamics of the blood repertoire were not tracked past 4 weeks after treatment. With a single-armed trial design, the study had no way to address how radiation dose or scheduling affects the TCR repertoire.

TCR beta libraries were generated from genomic DNA with the immunoSEQ kit, following the manufacturer's recommendations. For library preparation, a first multiplex PCR was performed with proprietary primers, followed by a second PCR in which unique barcodes were added, and bead cleanups were performed after each round. Each sample batch included a kit-provided positive control reaction and a negative control reaction. The final libraries were assessed on an Agilent 4200 TapeStation D1000 ScreenTape, pooled by volume, and quantified by qPCR. An Illumina NextSeq500 fitted with a MidOutput 150-cycle cartridge performed the sequencing, running 156 Read1 cycles and 15 Index1 cycles with the kit's custom primers. The pooled library was loaded at roughly 0.98 pM with an approximately 21% PhiX control spike-in. Per the source publication's procedure: The vendor-processed data were analyzed in R, and a clonotype was defined as all T cells that share the same CDR3 nucleotide sequence. For clone abundance analyses, frequencies were normalized to the 10,000 most abundant clones per sample. Public T cell clones, which averaged fewer than five per sample, were excluded before analysis. A difference in abundance of at least 32-fold between compartments was used to define tumor-enriched and baseline blood-enriched clonotypes. A beta-binomial differential abundance model was used to identify clonotypes that were expanded or contracted between blood time points. The Baroni-Urbani and Buser coefficient was used to measure tumor-blood repertoire similarity, and groups were compared with two-tailed Wilcoxon tests in R. In TCRdb, the immuneACCESS table is reduced to in-frame sequences with V and J assigned. These tables do not hold every clone; where another copy was compared, an unresolved V gene accounts for under half, and the others remain unexplained. D and trimming come from the DNA, and the V and J calls and clone size come from that table. Across this sample there are 45,000 to 55,000 clones, with roughly 80% seen only once. The ten top clones hold about 30% of the sample.

Interpreted using the paper, the time point label stands for: blood 2 weeks post-SBRT. This specimen's treatment or condition label, interpreted: 15 Gy SBRT to primary tumor, nephrectomy 4 weeks later. To follow tumor-enriched clonotypes, serial peripheral blood was collected from radiation-treated patients at baseline and at 2 weeks and 4 weeks after SBRT. Every patient's renal cell carcinoma showed clear cell pathology. The QIAamp DNA Blood Mini Kit (Qiagen) was used to prepare genomic DNA for TCR sequencing. The analyses included only samples that passed all quality control checks. The CDR3 starts with the cysteine, ends with the phenylalanine, and has 11 residues. Only the CDR3 DNA stays, 33 bases, in frame from base 1. The trim is 5 bases for V and 6 bases for J, with a gap of 10 bases between the germline ends. Per the germline V gene (reference sequence), GTSNPN is the CDR1 and SVGIG is the CDR2.

The input for sequencing was blood, taken from a patient whose treatment included radiotherapy and nephrectomy. This TCR derives from a woman between 65 and 79 years old with renal cell carcinoma. The rearranged segments are TRBV30 and TRBJ1-2; possibly the D gene is TRBD1, per 5 matching bases. The DNA sequence reads TGTGCCTGGGGGGCCGGCGATGGCTACACCTTC. This sequence encodes CAWGAGDGYTF.